One sample yielded the 12 T cell receptor beta chains listed below, sequenced in a study of blood T cell repertoires in COVID-19. Measured with immunoSEQ multiplex PCR; TCRdb has only the in-frame clones, and not every one. This sample carries 200,000 to 250,000 clones, more than 75% of them seen once, and the ten largest clones take approximately 2.6%. The sequencing input was peripheral blood. The receptors come from a man between 45 and 60 years old who had recovered from COVID-19.

J is TRBJ2-2 and V is TRBV28; D may be TRBD2 (6 bases). Germline assignment: CDR1 MDHEN and CDR2 SYDVKM. Trimming removed 5 bases from V and 1 base from J, with 8 bases in between. The CDR3 is 14 amino acids. CDR3 in amino acids: CASSGRGNTGELFF. The CDR3 nucleotides are TGTGCCAGCAGTGGGCGGGGGAACACCGGGGAGCTGTTTTTT.

The chain recombines TRBV18 with TRBJ2-2; TRBD2 matches 8 bases. The CDR3 length is 16 residues. With 4 bases clipped from V and 6 bases from J, the junction kept 10 bases outside the gene matches. Germline-derived CDR1 and CDR2 are KGHSH and LQKENI. The CDR3 loop is CASSLGGGSRAGELFF. The CDR3 nucleotides are TGTGCCAGCTCACTCGGCGGGGGGTCAAGAGCCGGGGAGCTGTTTTTT.

V usage is TRBV28 and J usage is TRBJ2-7; 12 nucleotides line up with TRBD2. The germline V gene encodes CDR1 MDHEN and CDR2 SYDVKM. The CDR3 length is 15 residues. V was pared by 3 bases and J by 4 bases, with 4 bases of the junction left unmatched. CDR3 protein: CASSFSSGRVYEQYF. CDR3 sequence (DNA): TGTGCCAGCAGTTTTTCTAGCGGGAGGGTATACGAGCAGTACTTC.

V usage is TRBV5-1 and J usage is TRBJ1-4, with D perhaps matching TRBD1 (5 bases). This CDR3 contains 15 residues. CDR1 is SGHRS and CDR2 is YFSETQ in the germline V gene. V was trimmed by 3 bases and J by 5 bases, leaving 14 bases between them. The CDR3: CASSSEGAPNEKLFF. CDR3 sequence (DNA): TGCGCCAGCAGCTCCGAAGGGGCCCCCAATGAAAAACTGTTTTTT.

The CDR3 DNA follows: TGTGCCAGCAGCCAAGATCCGTTAGGGAGAAGCACAGATACGCAGTATTTT. It encodes CASSQDPLGRSTDTQYF. The chain recombines TRBV3-1 (or the pseudogene TRBV3-2) with TRBJ2-3; possible D gene TRBD2, 5 bases. CDR3 length equals 17 residues. Trimming removed 0 bases at V and 0 bases at J, with 13 bases between. Germline values: CDR1 LGHDT, CDR2 YNNKEL (reference sequence).

This chain joins TRBV3-1 (or the pseudogene TRBV3-2) and TRBJ1-1; D not resolved. The V end lost 7 bases, the J end lost 5 bases, and 20 bases lay between the germline ends. This CDR3 has 15 residues. Germline V gene lookup returns CDR1 LGHDT and CDR2 YNNKEL (reference sequence). The CDR3 loop is CASTPSVRAGTEAFF. In DNA, the CDR3 is TGTGCCAGCACTCCTTCCGTGAGGGCTGGGACTGAAGCTTTCTTT.

V is TRBV18 and J is TRBJ2-7, with D maybe TRBD1 (6 bases). The CDR3 covers 15 residues. Germline V gene sequence: CDR1 KGHSH, CDR2 LQKENI. The V end was cut by 4 bases, the J end by 2 bases, with 15 bases between. CDR3: CASSQDSMTPYEQYF. CDR3 in DNA: TGTGCCAGCTCACAGGACAGTATGACCCCCTACGAGCAGTACTTC.

CDR3 nucleotides: TGCGCCAGCAGCCAGACAGGGATAAATGAGCAGTTCTTC. Protein sequence: CASSQTGINEQFF. The chain couples TRBV4-1 to TRBJ2-1, with 7 bases identical to TRBD1. V was pared by 3 bases and J by 7 bases, with 3 bases of the junction left unmatched. Germline CDR1 and CDR2: MGHRA and YSYEKL. The CDR3 contains 13 residues.

The genes are TRBV6-5 and TRBJ2-5; possibly TRBD1 for D (6 bases). Between the trimmed V and J ends, which lost 7 bases and 3 bases, there was a span of 9 bases. The CDR3 has 12 residues. CDR1 MNHEY and CDR2 SVGAGI come from the germline V gene. The CDR3 DNA follows: TGTGCCAGCAAAAACAGGGAAGAGACCCAGTACTTC. Its protein is CASKNREETQYF.

The chain has TRBV19 and TRBJ2-2, with D possibly matching TRBD1 (6 bases). The CDR3 loop spans 12 amino acids. Trimming took off 10 bases at V and 6 bases at J, with 12 bases between the two ends. In germline, CDR1 is LNHDA, CDR2 SQIVND (reference sequence). CDR3 sequence (DNA): TGTGCCACCCAGGGGTGGGCCGGGGAGCTGTTTTTT. Residues: CATQGWAGELFF.

This clone was recorded once. The chain couples TRBV7-2 to TRBJ2-1; D possibly corresponds to TRBD1 (6 bases). V lost 4 bases to trimming and J lost 7 bases, with 29 bases between them. Germline assignment: CDR1 SGHTA and CDR2 FQGNSA. This CDR3 has 19 residues. CDR3 loop: CASSSYRGLYTLRGNEQFF. CDR3 in DNA: TGTGCCAGCAGCTCTTACCGAGGACTTTACACCCTAAGGGGGAATGAGCAGTTCTTC.

The V and J genes are TRBV28 and TRBJ2-2; 8 nucleotides align to TRBD1. Germline values: CDR1 MDHEN, CDR2 SYDVKM. CDR3 length equals 15 residues. The ends lost 8 bases at V and 5 bases at J; junction bases unmatched: 10. In DNA, the CDR3 is TGTGCCAGCCAATTAGTCAGGGGGCCAACCGGGGAGCTGTTTTTT. This sequence encodes CASQLVRGPTGELFF.